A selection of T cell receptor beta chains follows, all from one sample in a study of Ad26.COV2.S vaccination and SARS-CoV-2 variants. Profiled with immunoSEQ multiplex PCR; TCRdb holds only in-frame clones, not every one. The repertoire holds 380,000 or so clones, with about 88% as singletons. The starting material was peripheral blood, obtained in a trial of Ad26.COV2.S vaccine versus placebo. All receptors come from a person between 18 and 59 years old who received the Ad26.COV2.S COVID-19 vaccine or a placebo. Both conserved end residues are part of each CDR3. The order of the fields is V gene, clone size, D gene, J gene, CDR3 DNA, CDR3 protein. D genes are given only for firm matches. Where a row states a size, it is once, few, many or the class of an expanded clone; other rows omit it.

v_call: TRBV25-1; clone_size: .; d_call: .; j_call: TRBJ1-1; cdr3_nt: TGTGCCAGCAGTCCGCGGACTTCCCGGAACACTGAAGCTTTCTTT; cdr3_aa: CASSPRTSRNTEAFF
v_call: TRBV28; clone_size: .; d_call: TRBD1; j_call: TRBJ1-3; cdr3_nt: TGTGCCAGCAGTTTCCAGGGGGGATCTGGAAACACCATATATTTT; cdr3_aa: CASSFQGGSGNTIYF
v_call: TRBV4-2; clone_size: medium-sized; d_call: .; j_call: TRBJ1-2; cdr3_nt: TGTGCCAGCAGCCAGAAACGATCACAGGGTATTGGTGGCTACACCTTC; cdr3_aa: CASSQKRSQGIGGYTF
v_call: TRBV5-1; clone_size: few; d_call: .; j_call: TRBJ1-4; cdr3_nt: TGCGCCAGCAGCTTACCGTCGGGCACTAATGAAAAACTGTTTTTT; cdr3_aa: CASSLPSGTNEKLFF
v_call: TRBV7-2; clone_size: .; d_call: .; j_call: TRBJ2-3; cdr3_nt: TGTGCCAGCAGCTCTCAGGGTGCAGGGAACACAGATACGCAGTATTTT; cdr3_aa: CASSSQGAGNTDTQYF
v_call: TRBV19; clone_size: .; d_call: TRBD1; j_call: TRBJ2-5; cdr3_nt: TGTGCCAGTAGTGAAACCGGGACAGGGTCCAGTAGATGGTCCCAAGAGACCCAGTACTTC; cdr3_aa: CASSETGTGSSRWSQETQYF
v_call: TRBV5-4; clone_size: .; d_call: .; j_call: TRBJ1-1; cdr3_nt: TGTGCCAGCAGCTTGGGGGCGGAGAGTGAAGCTTTCTTT; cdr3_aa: CASSLGAESEAFF
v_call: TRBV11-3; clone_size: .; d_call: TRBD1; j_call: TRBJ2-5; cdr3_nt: TGTGCCAGCAGCACCCGGACAGGAGGCGAGACCCAGTACTTC; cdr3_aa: CASSTRTGGETQYF
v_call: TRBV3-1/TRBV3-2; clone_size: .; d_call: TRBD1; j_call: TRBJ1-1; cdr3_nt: TGTGCCAGCAGCCCAAAGGACAGGGCCGCTGAAGCTTTCTTT; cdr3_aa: CASSPKDRAAEAFF
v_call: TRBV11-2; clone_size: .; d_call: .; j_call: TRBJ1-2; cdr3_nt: TGTGCCGTTGAAGGGGCAGCTAACTATGGCTACACCTTC; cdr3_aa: CAVEGAANYGYTF
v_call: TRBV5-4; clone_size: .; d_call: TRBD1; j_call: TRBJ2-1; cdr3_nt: TGTGCCAGCAGTCCAACCGGGACAGGGGATCCATATGAGCAGTTCTTC; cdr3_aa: CASSPTGTGDPYEQFF
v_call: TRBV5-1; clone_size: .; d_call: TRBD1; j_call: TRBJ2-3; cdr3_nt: TGCGCCAGCAGCTTGGGACAGGGGATCCTGACAGATACGCAGTATTTT; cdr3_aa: CASSLGQGILTDTQYF
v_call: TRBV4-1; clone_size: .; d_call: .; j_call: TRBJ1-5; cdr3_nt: TGCGCCAGCAGCTCCAGGGAGAAGGGGCAGCCCCAGCATTTT; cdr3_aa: CASSSREKGQPQHF
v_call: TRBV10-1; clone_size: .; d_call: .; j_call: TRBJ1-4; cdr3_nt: TGCGCCAGCAGTTTGGGACCGCTCGGAGAGGAAAAACTGTTTTTT; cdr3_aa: CASSLGPLGEEKLFF
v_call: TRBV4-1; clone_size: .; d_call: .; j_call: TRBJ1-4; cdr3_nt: TGCGCCAGCAGCCAAAGTAGGGAAGGGACAAAACTGTTTTTT; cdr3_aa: CASSQSREGTKLFF
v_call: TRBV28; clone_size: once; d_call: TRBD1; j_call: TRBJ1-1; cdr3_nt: TGTGCCAGCAGCAGAACCGGGACAGGGGGTCGTCGGAACACTGAAGCTTTCTTT; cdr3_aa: CASSRTGTGGRRNTEAFF
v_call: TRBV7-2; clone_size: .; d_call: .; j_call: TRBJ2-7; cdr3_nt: TGTGCCAGCAGCTTAAGCCTAGTCCGCTCCTACGAGCAGTACTTC; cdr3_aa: CASSLSLVRSYEQYF
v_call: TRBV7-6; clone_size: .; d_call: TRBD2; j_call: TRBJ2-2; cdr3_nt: TGTGCCAGCAGCCTCAGGGCCCACGGGACTACGAACACCGGGGAGCTGTTTTTT; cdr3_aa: CASSLRAHGTTNTGELFF
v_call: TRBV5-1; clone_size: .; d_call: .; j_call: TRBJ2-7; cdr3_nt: TGCGCCAGCAGCGTGGACGGTTTCTCCTACGAGCAGTACTTC; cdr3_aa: CASSVDGFSYEQYF
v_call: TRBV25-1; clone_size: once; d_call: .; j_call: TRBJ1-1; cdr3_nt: TGTGCCAGCAGTGAGACCTTAACAGGGAGGAGCACTGAAGCTTTCTTT; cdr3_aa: CASSETLTGRSTEAFF